This TCR beta chain was sequenced in a study of blood T cell repertoires in COVID-19. Study overall: Samples taken during acute and convalescent COVID-19 were collected in the United States, Italy and Spain. Sources were T cells, B-cell-depleted T cells, or PBMCs; the material itself was cDNA or gDNA.

TCRdb keeps only in-frame clones here, not all; method: immunoSEQ multiplex PCR. The repertoire includes fewer than 400,000 clones, around 90% of them detected once, and around 3% sits in the top ten. Trimming shortened V by 5 bases and J by 4 bases, and 18 bases separated the two germline ends. The CDR3 is 15 amino acids. Per germline, CDR1 LGHDT and CDR2 YNNKEL (reference sequence). This sequence was found in a human donor in a cohort sampled during active COVID-19. The rearrangement uses TRBV3-1 (or the pseudogene TRBV3-2) and TRBJ2-7, with D perhaps matching TRBD1 (6 bases). Material for sequencing was peripheral blood. Here the CDR3 reads CASSETPGHLYEQYF. CDR3 in DNA: TGTGCCAGCAGCGAGACACCGGGACACTTATACGAGCAGTACTTC.